Listed below are T cell receptor beta chains from one sample, sequenced in a study of blood T cell repertoires in COVID-19. Sequenced by immunoSEQ multiplex PCR; TCRdb stores in-frame clones only, minus some. Of roughly 100,000 clones detected, over 85% appear once; the ten largest clones hold 17%. Sequenced: peripheral blood. These receptors all come from an elderly woman in a cohort sampled during active COVID-19. The CDR3 runs from the conserved cysteine through the conserved F or W. Fields, in order: V gene, J gene, clone size, D gene, CDR3 protein, CDR3 DNA. D genes are given only for firm matches. Clone size, where shown, is once, few, many, or a class for clones that have expanded.

v_call: TRBV18; j_call: TRBJ2-7; clone_size: .; d_call: TRBD2; cdr3_aa: CASSPGRATYEQYF; cdr3_nt: TGTGCCAGCTCACCGGGGAGGGCTACCTACGAGCAGTACTTC
v_call: TRBV6-5; j_call: TRBJ2-1; clone_size: .; d_call: TRBD2; cdr3_aa: CASSYSSGGWDEQFF; cdr3_nt: TGTGCCAGCAGTTACTCGAGCGGGGGATGGGATGAGCAGTTCTTC
v_call: TRBV5-5; j_call: TRBJ2-2; clone_size: once; d_call: .; cdr3_aa: CASSFSDTGELFF; cdr3_nt: TGTGCCAGCAGCTTCTCCGACACCGGGGAGCTGTTTTTT
v_call: TRBV6-2/TRBV6-3; j_call: TRBJ2-7; clone_size: .; d_call: TRBD2; cdr3_aa: CASTPGLAGISYEQYF; cdr3_nt: TGTGCCAGCACCCCGGGACTAGCGGGAATCTCCTACGAGCAGTACTTC
v_call: TRBV30; j_call: TRBJ1-5; clone_size: .; d_call: .; cdr3_aa: CAWRGGSGQPQHF; cdr3_nt: TGTGCCTGGAGAGGAGGGTCAGGTCAGCCCCAGCATTTT
v_call: TRBV30; j_call: TRBJ1-2; clone_size: .; d_call: .; cdr3_aa: CALRRASSNGYTF; cdr3_nt: TGTGCCCTGCGGCGGGCCTCCTCTAACGGCTACACCTTC
v_call: TRBV2; j_call: TRBJ2-5; clone_size: .; d_call: TRBD2; cdr3_aa: CASSEPSGGQETQYF; cdr3_nt: TGTGCCAGCAGTGAACCGAGCGGGGGACAAGAGACCCAGTACTTC
v_call: TRBV7-2; j_call: TRBJ1-2; clone_size: .; d_call: TRBD1; cdr3_aa: CASSSRQGRYGYTF; cdr3_nt: TGTGCCAGCAGTTCTAGACAGGGGCGCTATGGCTACACCTTC
v_call: TRBV28; j_call: TRBJ2-7; clone_size: .; d_call: TRBD1; cdr3_aa: CASTITGGWDEQYF; cdr3_nt: TGTGCCAGCACTATTACAGGGGGCTGGGACGAGCAGTACTTC
v_call: TRBV10-3; j_call: TRBJ2-7; clone_size: .; d_call: TRBD1; cdr3_aa: CAISESGGTESYEQYF; cdr3_nt: TGTGCCATCAGTGAGTCGGGTGGGACAGAATCCTACGAGCAGTACTTC
v_call: TRBV19; j_call: TRBJ1-1; clone_size: .; d_call: TRBD1; cdr3_aa: CASSRGGGLNTEAFF; cdr3_nt: TGTGCCAGTAGTAGAGGAGGGGGCTTGAACACTGAAGCTTTCTTT
v_call: TRBV5-1; j_call: TRBJ2-3; clone_size: .; d_call: TRBD2; cdr3_aa: CASTKQAGSFTDTQYF; cdr3_nt: TGCGCCAGCACCAAACAAGCGGGGTCCTTCACAGATACGCAGTATTTT
v_call: TRBV5-1; j_call: TRBJ2-5; clone_size: few; d_call: .; cdr3_aa: CASSLALTRRTGETQYF; cdr3_nt: TGCGCCAGCAGCTTGGCCCTCACGAGGAGAACGGGGGAGACCCAGTACTTC
v_call: TRBV5-1; j_call: TRBJ2-2; clone_size: once; d_call: TRBD1; cdr3_aa: CASSARTGAGELFF; cdr3_nt: TGCGCCAGCAGCGCCCGGACAGGGGCTGGGGAGCTGTTTTTT
v_call: TRBV19; j_call: TRBJ2-5; clone_size: .; d_call: .; cdr3_aa: CASSSSGRETQYF; cdr3_nt: TGTGCCAGTAGTAGCTCAGGGCGGGAGACCCAGTACTTC
v_call: TRBV5-1; j_call: TRBJ2-7; clone_size: .; d_call: TRBD1; cdr3_aa: CASRSGTGFHEQYF; cdr3_nt: TGCGCCAGCAGGTCCGGGACAGGGTTCCACGAGCAGTACTTC
v_call: TRBV27; j_call: TRBJ2-7; clone_size: .; d_call: .; cdr3_aa: CASSPDSTPYEQYF; cdr3_nt: TGTGCCAGCAGTCCGGACTCTACACCCTACGAGCAGTACTTC
v_call: TRBV28; j_call: TRBJ2-1; clone_size: .; d_call: TRBD2; cdr3_aa: CASILSGGAYNEQFF; cdr3_nt: TGTGCCAGCATCCTGAGCGGGGGGGCCTACAATGAGCAGTTCTTC
v_call: TRBV7-2; j_call: TRBJ1-2; clone_size: .; d_call: .; cdr3_aa: CASSSRGNEYGYTF; cdr3_nt: TGTGCCAGCAGCTCTAGGGGGAATGAGTATGGCTACACCTTC
v_call: TRBV6-5; j_call: TRBJ2-1; clone_size: once; d_call: TRBD1; cdr3_aa: CASSTGTDNEQFF; cdr3_nt: TGTGCCAGCAGTACCGGGACAGACAATGAGCAGTTCTTC
v_call: TRBV7-9; j_call: TRBJ1-2; clone_size: .; d_call: .; cdr3_aa: CASSLAGEYGYTF; cdr3_nt: TGTGCCAGCAGCTTAGCAGGGGAATATGGCTACACCTTC
v_call: TRBV21-1; j_call: TRBJ1-5; clone_size: .; d_call: .; cdr3_aa: CASSNGPGQNCNQPQHF; cdr3_nt: TGTGCCAGCAGCAATGGGCCGGGACAGAACTGCAATCAGCCCCAGCATTTT
v_call: TRBV7-6; j_call: TRBJ1-5; clone_size: .; d_call: .; cdr3_aa: CASSLAVAGDFSNQPQHF; cdr3_nt: TGTGCCAGCAGCTTAGCGGTGGCAGGGGATTTTAGCAATCAGCCCCAGCATTTT
v_call: TRBV11-1; j_call: TRBJ2-7; clone_size: .; d_call: .; cdr3_aa: CASSVGSTLQYF; cdr3_nt: TGTGCCAGCAGCGTAGGGAGTACGTTACAGTACTTC
v_call: TRBV5-4; j_call: TRBJ2-7; clone_size: .; d_call: TRBD1; cdr3_aa: CASSSKGASYEQYF; cdr3_nt: TGTGCCAGCAGCTCCAAGGGGGCGTCCTACGAGCAGTACTTC